A selection of T cell receptor beta chains follows, all from one sample in a study of shared clonotypes between healthy human individuals. Sequenced by immunoSEQ multiplex PCR; TCRdb stores in-frame clones only, minus some. Among about 1 million clones listed, about 70% were seen once. Sequences were obtained from memory CD4+ T cells sorted from blood. The receptors derive from a man younger than 35 in good health. Each CDR3 is given with its conserved first and last residue. A D gene is named only where the DNA matches it firmly. Clone size, where shown, is once, few, many, or a class for clones that have expanded.

>TRBV5-4|-|many|TRBJ1-2
TGTGCCAGCATCGACAGGAGCAACTATGGCTACACCTTC
CASIDRSNYGYTF
>TRBV14|-|few|TRBJ2-1
TGTGCCAGCAGCCGACAGGTTTCCTCCTACAATGAGCAGTTCTTC
CASSRQVSSYNEQFF
>TRBV2|TRBD2|-|TRBJ2-5
TGTGCCAGCAGGGGCGGGACTAGCGGCGTCCAAGAGACCCAGTACTTC
CASRGGTSGVQETQYF
>TRBV5-6|TRBD1|-|TRBJ2-6
TGTGCCAGCGGACAGGGAAACTCTGGGGCCAACGTCCTGACTTTC
CASGQGNSGANVLTF
>TRBV4-3|-|-|TRBJ1-2
TGCGCCAGCAGCCAAGATCTGGCGTCGGCCGACGGCTACACCTTC
CASSQDLASADGYTF
>TRBV11-2|TRBD2|once|TRBJ2-7
TGTGCCAGCAGCACCGAGCGGGGGTCCTACGAGCAGTACTTC
CASSTERGSYEQYF
>TRBV19|TRBD1|few|TRBJ2-7
TGTGCCAGTAGTAAGCGAACCGGGACAGGGGCGAGCGAGCAGTACTTC
CASSKRTGTGASEQYF
>TRBV19|-|-|TRBJ2-3
TGTGCCAGTAGTACGCCCAGAGCGGACAGCACAGATACGCAGTATTTT
CASSTPRADSTDTQYF
>TRBV21-1|-|-|TRBJ2-2
TGTGCCAGCAGCAAAGAGGCGAGGAGGACCCACACCGGGGAGCTGTTTTTT
CASSKEARRTHTGELFF
>TRBV9|TRBD2|-|TRBJ2-7
TGTGCCAGCAGCGAAGCGGGGGTGGGGTACGAGCAGTACTTC
CASSEAGVGYEQYF
>TRBV5-1|-|-|TRBJ1-1
TGCGCCAGCAGCCCGGACAGTTCGAACACTGAAGCTTTCTTT
CASSPDSSNTEAFF
>TRBV18|TRBD1|few|TRBJ1-1
TGTGCCAGCTCACCCGGGACAGGGCGCACTGAAGCTTTCTTT
CASSPGTGRTEAFF
>TRBV6-6|-|-|TRBJ1-1
TGTGCCAGCAGTTACTCCCCTTACACTGAAGCTTTCTTT
CASSYSPYTEAFF
>TRBV11-2|-|-|TRBJ2-2
TGTGCCAGCAGCTTAGATCTACGGGACACCGGGGAGCTGTTTTTT
CASSLDLRDTGELFF
>TRBV19|-|-|TRBJ2-1
TGTGCCAGTACGTCCTACAATGAGCAGTTCTTC
CASTSYNEQFF
>TRBV2|TRBD2|-|TRBJ2-1
TGTGCCCGAGACGGGACTAGCGGAAAATATGAGCAGTTCTTC
CARDGTSGKYEQFF
>TRBV10-3|TRBD1|-|TRBJ2-7
TGTGCCATCAGTGAGTCGAACAGGGGGCTGGGGGAGCAGTACTTC
CAISESNRGLGEQYF
>TRBV18|-|-|TRBJ1-2
TGTGCCAGCCGCAAGATCCCCGGGGGGCATGGCTACACCTTC
CASRKIPGGHGYTF
>TRBV9|TRBD2|-|TRBJ2-7
TGTGCCAGCAGCGCTGGGACTAGCGGGGTTCAATCCTACGAGCAGTACTTC
CASSAGTSGVQSYEQYF
>TRBV7-2|TRBD1|few|TRBJ1-1
TGTGCCAGCAGCTCCATGACAGGGGGGTCCACTGAAGCTTTCTTT
CASSSMTGGSTEAFF
>TRBV30|-|-|TRBJ1-1
TGTGCCTGGAGTGTACGCTCGGACACTGAAGCTTTCTTT
CAWSVRSDTEAFF
>TRBV7-3|-|-|TRBJ2-2
TGTGCCAGCAGCCCCGAGCCGGACCGCACCGGGGAGCTGTTTTTT
CASSPEPDRTGELFF
>TRBV12-2|-|-|TRBJ1-5
TGTGCAAGTCGCTTAGGAAGGGACGGTAGACAGCCCCAGCATTTT
CASRLGRDGRQPQHF
>TRBV5-1|TRBD2|-|TRBJ2-1
TGCGCCAGCAGCTCATCAGCGGGAGTCAACAATGAGCAGTTCTTC
CASSSSAGVNNEQFF
>TRBV20-1|-|-|TRBJ1-1
TGCAGTGCTAGAGTTCTCGCTGAAGCTTTCTTT
CSARVLAEAFF
>TRBV30|-|-|TRBJ2-3
TGTGCCTGGAAGGGAACAGGGTTGACAGATACGCAGTATTTT
CAWKGTGLTDTQYF
>TRBV10-1|TRBD1|-|TRBJ1-5
TGCGCCAGCAGTGAACAGGGGCCCCAGCCCCAGCATTTT
CASSEQGPQPQHF
>TRBV5-4|TRBD2|-|TRBJ2-3
TGTGCCAGCAGCTCCGGGACTAGCGTTGTAGTTACGCAGTATTTT
CASSSGTSVVVTQYF
>TRBV18|-|few|TRBJ1-2
TGTGCCAGCTCAGACGGGACGAACTATGGCTACACCTTC
CASSDGTNYGYTF
>TRBV18|TRBD2|-|TRBJ2-1
TGTGCCAGCTCGACATTCCGACTAGCGGGGGTCTACAATGAGCAGTTCTTC
CASSTFRLAGVYNEQFF
>TRBV9|TRBD2|-|TRBJ2-5
TGTGCCAGCAGCGTAGGAGGGGTAGCGGGCCGAGAGACCCAGTACTTC
CASSVGGVAGRETQYF
>TRBV19|TRBD2|once|TRBJ2-1
TGTGCCAGTAGTATACAAGCGGGGGACAATGAGCAGTTCTTC
CASSIQAGDNEQFF
>TRBV30|TRBD2|once|TRBJ2-1
TGTGCCTGGATCCCCGGGCGGGCTAGCGGGAGGGCCATATATGAGCAGTTCTTC
CAWIPGRASGRAIYEQFF
>TRBV10-3|-|-|TRBJ1-1
TGTGCCATCACTCCCTCAGGGAACGCTGAAGCTTTCTTT
CAITPSGNAEAFF
>TRBV18|-|-|TRBJ2-5
TGTGCCAGCTCCCCAGCCAGGAACCAAGAGACCCAGTACTTC
CASSPARNQETQYF
>TRBV5-1|TRBD2|-|TRBJ2-5
TGCGCCAGCAGCCCGGAGGGTAGCGGGATCCAAGAGACCCAGTACTTC
CASSPEGSGIQETQYF
>TRBV29-1|TRBD2|-|TRBJ2-3
TGCAGCGTACGACTAGCGGGAGGCTTAGGCACAGATACGCAGTATTTT
CSVRLAGGLGTDTQYF
>TRBV5-4|TRBD2|-|TRBJ2-2
TGTGCCAGCAGCTTGGTCCGGGAGGCCGGGGAGCTGTTTTTT
CASSLVREAGELFF
>TRBV5-4|TRBD1|few|TRBJ1-6
TGTGCCAGCAGCAGCAGGGGGCGGTCACCCCTCCACTTT
CASSSRGRSPLHF
>TRBV29-1|-|-|TRBJ1-3
TGCAGCGTACCACACAGGACAGGAAACACCATATATTTT
CSVPHRTGNTIYF
>TRBV9|TRBD2|once|TRBJ2-3
TGTGCCAGCAGCGGTAGCGGGGGAGCGCAGTATTTT
CASSGSGGAQYF